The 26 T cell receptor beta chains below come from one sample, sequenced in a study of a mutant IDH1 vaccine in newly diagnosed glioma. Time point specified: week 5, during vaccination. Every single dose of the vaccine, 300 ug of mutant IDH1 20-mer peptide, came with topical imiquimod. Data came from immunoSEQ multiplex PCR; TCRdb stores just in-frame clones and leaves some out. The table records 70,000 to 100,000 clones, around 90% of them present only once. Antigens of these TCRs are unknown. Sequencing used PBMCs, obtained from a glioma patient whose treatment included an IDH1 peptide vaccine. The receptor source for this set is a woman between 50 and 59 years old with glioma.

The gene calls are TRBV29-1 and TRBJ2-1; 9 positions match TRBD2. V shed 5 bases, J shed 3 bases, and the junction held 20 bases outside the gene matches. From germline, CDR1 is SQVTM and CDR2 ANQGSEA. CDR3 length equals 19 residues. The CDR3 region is CSVSTRGGLSGRSYNEQFF. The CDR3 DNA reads TGCAGCGTTAGCACGCGGGGGGGGCTAAGCGGGAGAAGCTACAATGAGCAGTTCTTC.

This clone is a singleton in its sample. CDR3 bases: TGTGCCAGCAGCTCCTTGGGAGGGAGCAATCAGCCCCAGCATTTT. Translated: CASSSLGGSNQPQHF. The chain has TRBV7-8 and TRBJ1-5; no reliable D call. CDR3 size: 15 residues. Germline V CDR1 and CDR2: SGHVS, FQNEAQ. Trimming took off 4 bases at V and 1 base at J, with 11 bases between the two ends.

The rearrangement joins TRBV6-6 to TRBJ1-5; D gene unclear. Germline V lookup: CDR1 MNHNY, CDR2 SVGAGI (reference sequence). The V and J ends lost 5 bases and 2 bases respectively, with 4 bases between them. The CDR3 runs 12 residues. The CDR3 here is CASSQGNQPQHF. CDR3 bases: TGTGCCAGCAGTCAGGGCAATCAGCCCCAGCATTTT.

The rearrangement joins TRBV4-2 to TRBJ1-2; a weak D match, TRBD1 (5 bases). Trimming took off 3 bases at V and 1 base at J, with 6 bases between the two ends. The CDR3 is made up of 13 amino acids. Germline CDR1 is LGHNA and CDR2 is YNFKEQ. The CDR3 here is CASSQGGNYGYTF. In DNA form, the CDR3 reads TGTGCCAGCAGCCAGGGGGGTAACTATGGCTACACCTTC.

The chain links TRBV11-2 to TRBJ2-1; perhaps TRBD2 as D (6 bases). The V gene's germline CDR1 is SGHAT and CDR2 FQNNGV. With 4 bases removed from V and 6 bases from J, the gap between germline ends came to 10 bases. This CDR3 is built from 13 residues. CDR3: CASSSTRANEQFF. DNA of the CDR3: TGTGCCAGCAGCTCGACTAGAGCCAATGAGCAGTTCTTC.

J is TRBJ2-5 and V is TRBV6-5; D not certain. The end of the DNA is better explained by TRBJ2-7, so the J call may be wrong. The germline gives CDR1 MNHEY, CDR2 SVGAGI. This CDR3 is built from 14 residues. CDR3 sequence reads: CATTPATSSYEQYF. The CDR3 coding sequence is TGTGCCACCACCCCAGCAACCAGCTCCTACGAGCAGTACTTC.

This CDR3 is CASSPQQSAKETQYF. The CDR3 DNA is TGTGCCAGCTCACCGCAACAATCGGCCAAAGAGACCCAGTACTTC. The V call is TRBV18, the J call TRBJ2-5; no firm D call. This CDR3 is 15 amino acids long. Germline lookup yields CDR1 KGHSH and CDR2 LQKENI. V lost 3 bases and J lost 3, with 14 bases in between. Supplemented by reference TRBV18 and TRBJ2-5, the full variable domain reads NAGVMQNPRHLVRRRGQEARLRCSPMKGHSHVYWYRQLPEEGLKFMVYLQKENIIDESGMPKERFSAEFPKEGPSILRIQQVVRGDSAAYFCASSPQQSAKETQYFGPGTRLLVL.

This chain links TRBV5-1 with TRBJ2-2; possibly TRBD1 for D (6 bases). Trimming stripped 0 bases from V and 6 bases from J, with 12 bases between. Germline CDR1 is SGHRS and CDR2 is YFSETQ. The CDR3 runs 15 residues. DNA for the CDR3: TGCGCCAGCAGCTTGGATTCAGGGGCTGCCGGGGAGCTGTTTTTT. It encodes CASSLDSGAAGELFF.

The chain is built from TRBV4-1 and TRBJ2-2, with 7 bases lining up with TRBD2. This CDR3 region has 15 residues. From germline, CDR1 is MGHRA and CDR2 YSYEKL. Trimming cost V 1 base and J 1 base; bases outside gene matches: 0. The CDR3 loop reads CASSQAGGNTGELFF. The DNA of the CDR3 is TGCGCCAGCAGCCAAGCGGGGGGGAACACCGGGGAGCTGTTTTTT.

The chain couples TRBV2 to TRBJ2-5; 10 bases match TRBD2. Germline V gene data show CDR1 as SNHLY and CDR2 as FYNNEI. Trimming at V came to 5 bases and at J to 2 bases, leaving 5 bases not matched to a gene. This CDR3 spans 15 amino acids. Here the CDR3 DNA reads TGTGCCAGCAGTTTAGCGGGAGGCCCGCAAGAGACCCAGTACTTC. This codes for CASSLAGGPQETQYF.

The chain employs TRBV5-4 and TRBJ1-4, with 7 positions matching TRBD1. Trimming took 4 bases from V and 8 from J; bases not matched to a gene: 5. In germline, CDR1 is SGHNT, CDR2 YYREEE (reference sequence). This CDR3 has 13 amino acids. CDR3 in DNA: TGTGCCAGCAGCGGGCAGGGGGGGGAAAAACTGTTTTTT. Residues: CASSGQGGEKLFF. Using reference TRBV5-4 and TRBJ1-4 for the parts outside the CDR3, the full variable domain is ETGVTQSPTHLIKTRGQQVTLRCSSQSGHNTVSWYQQALGQGPQFIFQYYREEENGRGNFPPRFSGLQFPNYSSELNVNALELDDSALYLCASSGQGGEKLFFGSGTQLSVL.

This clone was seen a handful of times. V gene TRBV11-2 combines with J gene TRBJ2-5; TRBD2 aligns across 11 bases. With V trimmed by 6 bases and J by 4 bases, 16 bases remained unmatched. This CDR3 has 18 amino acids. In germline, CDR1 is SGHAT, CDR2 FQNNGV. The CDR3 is CASRQISGRGSARETQYF. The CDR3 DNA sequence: TGTGCCAGCAGACAAATTAGCGGGAGGGGTTCCGCCAGAGAGACCCAGTACTTC.

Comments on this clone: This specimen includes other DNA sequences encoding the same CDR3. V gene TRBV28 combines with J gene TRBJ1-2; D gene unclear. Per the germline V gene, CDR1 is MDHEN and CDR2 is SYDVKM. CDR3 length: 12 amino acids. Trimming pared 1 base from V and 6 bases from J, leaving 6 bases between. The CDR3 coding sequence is TGTGCCAGCAGTTTATCTGGTAATGGCTACACCTTC. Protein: CASSLSGNGYTF.

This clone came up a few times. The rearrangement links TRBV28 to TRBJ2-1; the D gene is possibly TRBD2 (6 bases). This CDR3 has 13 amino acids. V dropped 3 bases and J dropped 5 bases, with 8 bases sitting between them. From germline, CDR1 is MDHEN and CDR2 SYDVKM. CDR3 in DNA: TGTGCCAGCAGTTTGGGACTTAACAATGAGCAGTTCTTC. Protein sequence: CASSLGLNNEQFF.

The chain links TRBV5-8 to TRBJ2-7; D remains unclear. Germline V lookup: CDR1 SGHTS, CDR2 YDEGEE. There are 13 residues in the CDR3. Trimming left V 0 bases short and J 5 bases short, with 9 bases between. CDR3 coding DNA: TGTGCCAGCAGCTTGGTTTTACTCCACGAGCAGTACTTC. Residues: CASSLVLLHEQYF.

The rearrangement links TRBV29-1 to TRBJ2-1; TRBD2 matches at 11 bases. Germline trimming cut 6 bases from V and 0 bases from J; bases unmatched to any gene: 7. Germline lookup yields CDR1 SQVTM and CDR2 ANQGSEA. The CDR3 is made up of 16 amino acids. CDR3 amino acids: CSVDSGGGSSYNEQFF. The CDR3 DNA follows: TGCAGCGTAGATAGCGGGGGGGGGTCCTCCTACAATGAGCAGTTCTTC.

CDR3 protein: CASSYTGTGVGNEKLFF. The CDR3 DNA is TGTGCCAGCAGCTACACCGGGACAGGGGTCGGTAATGAAAAACTGTTTTTT. The chain carries TRBV7-9 and TRBJ1-4; 10 bases are shared with TRBD1. With V trimmed by 4 bases and J by 4 bases, 9 bases remained unmatched. Germline V CDR1 and CDR2: SEHNR, FQNEAQ (reference sequence). CDR3 size: 17 residues.

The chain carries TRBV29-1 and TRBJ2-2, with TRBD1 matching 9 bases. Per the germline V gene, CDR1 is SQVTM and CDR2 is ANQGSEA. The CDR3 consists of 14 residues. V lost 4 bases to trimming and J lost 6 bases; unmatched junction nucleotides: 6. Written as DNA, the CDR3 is TGCAGCGTTGCGGGACAGGGACGATCCGGGGAGCTGTTTTTT. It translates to CSVAGQGRSGELFF.

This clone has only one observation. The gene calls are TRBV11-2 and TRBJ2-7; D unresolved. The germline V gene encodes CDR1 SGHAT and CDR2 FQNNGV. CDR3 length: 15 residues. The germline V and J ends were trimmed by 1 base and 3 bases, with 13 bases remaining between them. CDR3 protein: CASSLAPPIVYEQYF. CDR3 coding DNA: TGTGCCAGCAGCTTAGCGCCGCCCATAGTCTACGAGCAGTACTTC.

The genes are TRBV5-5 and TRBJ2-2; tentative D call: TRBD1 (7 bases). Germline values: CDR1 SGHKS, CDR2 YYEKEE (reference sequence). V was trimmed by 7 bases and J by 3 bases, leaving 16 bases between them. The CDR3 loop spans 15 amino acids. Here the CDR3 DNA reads TGTGCCAGCGGAAAACTCAGGGGGGACACCGGGGAGCTGTTTTTT. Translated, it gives CASGKLRGDTGELFF.

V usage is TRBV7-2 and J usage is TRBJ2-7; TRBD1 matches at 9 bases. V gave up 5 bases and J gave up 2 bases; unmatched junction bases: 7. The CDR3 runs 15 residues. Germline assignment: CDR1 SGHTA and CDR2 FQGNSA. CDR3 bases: TGTGCCAGCAGCACCCAAACAGGGGGCCCCTACGAGCAGTACTTC. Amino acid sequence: CASSTQTGGPYEQYF.

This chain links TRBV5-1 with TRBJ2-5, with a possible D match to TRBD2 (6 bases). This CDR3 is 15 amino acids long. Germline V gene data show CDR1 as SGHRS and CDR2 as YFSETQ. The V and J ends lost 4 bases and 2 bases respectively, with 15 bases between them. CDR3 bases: TGCGCCAGCAGCAGCCTAGGGGCGGGACAAGAGACCCAGTACTTC. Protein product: CASSSLGAGQETQYF.

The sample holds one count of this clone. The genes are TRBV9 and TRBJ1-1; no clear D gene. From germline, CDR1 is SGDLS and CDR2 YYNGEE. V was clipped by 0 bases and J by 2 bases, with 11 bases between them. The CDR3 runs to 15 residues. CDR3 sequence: CASSVGAPGNTEAFF. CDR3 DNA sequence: TGTGCCAGCAGCGTAGGAGCCCCGGGAAACACTGAAGCTTTCTTT.

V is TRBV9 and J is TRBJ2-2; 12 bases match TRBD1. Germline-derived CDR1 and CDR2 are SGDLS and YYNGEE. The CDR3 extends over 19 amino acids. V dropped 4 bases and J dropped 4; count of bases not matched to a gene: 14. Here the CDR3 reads CASSPRGSGTGGRTGELFF. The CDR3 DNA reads TGTGCCAGCAGCCCCCGGGGCTCCGGGACAGGGGGCCGCACCGGGGAGCTGTTTTTT.

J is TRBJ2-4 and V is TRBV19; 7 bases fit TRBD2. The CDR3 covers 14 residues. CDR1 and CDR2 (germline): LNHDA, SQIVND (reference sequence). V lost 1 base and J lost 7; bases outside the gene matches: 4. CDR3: CASSIGREENIQYF. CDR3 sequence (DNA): TGTGCCAGTAGTATAGGTCGGGAGGAGAACATTCAGTACTTC.

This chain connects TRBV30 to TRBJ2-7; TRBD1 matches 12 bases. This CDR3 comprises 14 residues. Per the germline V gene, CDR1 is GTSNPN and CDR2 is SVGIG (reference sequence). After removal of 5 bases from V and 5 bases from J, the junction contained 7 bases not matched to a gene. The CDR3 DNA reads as TGTGCCTGGTCAGTGGGACAGGGGGCCCACGAGCAGTACTTC. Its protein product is CAWSVGQGAHEQYF.